What follows are 14 T cell receptor beta chains derived from one specimen sequenced in a study of T cells in Graves' hyperthyroidism and ophthalmopathy. TCR beta CDR3 regions were amplified from RNA transcripts. First-round RT-PCR with HTBI primers amplified the TCR CDR3 region. TCRdb reanalysed the multiplex PCR reads using MiXCR and keeps one entry per CDR3 protein. The data show about 400,000 distinct CDR3 sequences, about 15% seen once. Sequenced input: blood. All receptors come from a woman under 30 with Graves' hyperthyroidism.

Many counts were recorded for this clonotype. The chain carries TRBV6-5 and TRBJ2-7, with 8 bases that match TRBD1. The germline CDR1 and CDR2 sequences are MNHEY and SVGAGI. This CDR3 is built from 14 residues. Trimming took 4 bases from V and 0 from J; bases not matched to a gene: 2. As DNA, the CDR3 is TGTGCCAGCAGTTTCGGGACAGGCTCCTACGAGCAGTACTTC. This codes for CASSFGTGSYEQYF.

This chain connects TRBV18 to TRBJ2-7; tentatively, D is TRBD1 (6 bases). The CDR3 has 18 amino acids. The germline V gene encodes CDR1 KGHSH and CDR2 LQKENI. Trimming cost V 6 bases and J 0 bases, with 24 bases left between them. This CDR3 reads CASSPRGDRSISSYEQYF. The CDR3 DNA sequence: TGTGCCAGCTCCCCCCGAGGAGACAGGTCAATAAGCTCCTACGAGCAGTACTTC.

In this sample, this clonotype turned up many times. V usage is TRBV13 and J usage is TRBJ2-5; D call uncertain. V lost 2 bases, J lost 5 bases, and 9 bases lay in between. Germline CDR1 and CDR2: PRHDT and FYEKMQ (reference sequence). CDR3 length: 13 amino acids. For the CDR3, the DNA is TGTGCCAGCAGCTTATCAGCGAGCGAGACCCAGTACTTC. Amino acids: CASSLSASETQYF.

This clonotype has a count of ten or more. The chain links TRBV6-1 to TRBJ1-5, with unresolved D. Germline V gene lookup returns CDR1 MNHNS and CDR2 SASEGT. Trimming cost V 5 bases and J 0 bases, with 5 bases left between them. The CDR3 covers 13 residues. The CDR3 DNA follows: TGTGCCAGCAGTTCCCATAGCAATCAGCCCCAGCATTTT. Protein product: CASSSHSNQPQHF.

The V call is TRBV25-1, the J call TRBJ2-2, with D perhaps matching TRBD2 (6 bases). Germline V gene data show CDR1 as MGHDK and CDR2 as SYGVNS. V gave up 8 bases and J gave up 4 bases, with 14 bases separating them. CDR3 length: 14 amino acids. The CDR3 DNA follows: TGTGCCAGCTCAGTCTCCGGGGGCACCGGGGAGCTGTTTTTT. The encoded protein is CASSVSGGTGELFF.

The table lists this clonotype with many counts. This rearrangement joins TRBV30 to TRBJ1-4; 9 bases are shared with TRBD1. Losses at the gene ends were 5 bases for V and 7 bases for J; bases not matched to a gene: 5. CDR1 is GTSNPN and CDR2 is SVGIG in the germline V gene (reference sequence). The CDR3 runs to 13 residues. The CDR3 loop is CAWLGQGTEKLFF. Here the CDR3 DNA reads TGTGCCTGGCTGGGACAGGGAACTGAAAAACTGTTTTTT.

In this sample, this clonotype turned up many times. The chain uses TRBV3-1 and TRBJ2-1, with 8 nucleotides matching TRBD2. This CDR3 contains 16 residues. V shed 4 bases, J shed 4 bases, and the junction held 9 bases outside the gene matches. The germline V gene encodes CDR1 LGHDT and CDR2 YNNKEL (reference sequence). The CDR3 DNA reads as TGTGCCAGCAGCCTGATTAGCGGGAACGCTTACAATGAGCAGTTCTTC. Protein sequence: CASSLISGNAYNEQFF.

V and J are TRBV28 and TRBJ2-7, with 7 positions matching TRBD1. V shed 4 bases, J shed 5 bases, and the junction held 17 bases outside the gene matches. CDR3 length equals 17 residues. Germline loops: CDR1 MDHEN, CDR2 SYDVKM. This chain's CDR3 is CASSSLDRWDDNNEQYF. The CDR3 region has the DNA TGTGCCAGCAGTTCTCTGGACAGGTGGGATGATAATAACGAGCAGTACTTC.

This clonotype was seen many times. The rearrangement uses TRBV3-1 and TRBJ2-7; D is unresolved. Trimming took 1 base from V and 5 from J, leaving 9 bases between them. CDR3 length: 13 amino acids. Germline assignment: CDR1 LGHDT and CDR2 YNNKEL (reference sequence). The CDR3, as DNA: TGTGCCAGCAGCCAAGCGGAGCGAAACGAGCAGTACTTC. Translation: CASSQAERNEQYF.

As for this clonotype: A single base separates this from a much larger clone, so it may be a read error. The chain employs TRBV5-1 and TRBJ2-3; TRBD2 matches 7 bases. With 4 bases clipped from V and 8 bases from J, the junction kept 10 bases outside the gene matches. Germline V gene data show CDR1 as SGHRS and CDR2 as YFSETQ. This CDR3 comprises 14 residues. CDR3 region: CASSEAGRSGTQYF. As DNA, the CDR3 is TGCGCCAGCAGCGAAGCGGGACGAAGTGGTACGCAGTATTTT.

In this sample, this clonotype turned up many times. This chain links TRBV7-2 with TRBJ1-6, with D perhaps matching TRBD1 (5 bases). Germline CDR1 and CDR2: SGHTA and FQGNSA. Deletions cut 3 bases from V and 9 bases from J, with 12 bases between. This CDR3 spans 14 amino acids. Here the CDR3 reads CASSFAGQSSPLHF. For the CDR3, the DNA is TGTGCCAGCAGCTTCGCAGGGCAAAGTTCACCCCTCCACTTT.

This clonotype has just one count. V is TRBV5-1 and J is TRBJ2-2; 8 bases align to TRBD2. Germline V CDR1 and CDR2: SGHRS, YFSETQ. J gave up 7 bases and V 0 bases, and 5 bases lay outside the gene matches. This CDR3 region has 15 residues. CDR3 nucleotide sequence: TGCGCCAGCAGCTTGGAAGGACTAGCTCGCGGGGAGCTGTTTTTT. This sequence encodes CASSLEGLARGELFF.

The V gene is TRBV6-4, the J gene TRBJ2-1; 11 nucleotides match TRBD1. The germline CDR1 and CDR2 sequences are MRHNA and SNTAGT. With 3 bases clipped from V and 10 bases from J, the junction kept 8 bases outside the gene matches. The CDR3 is 15 residues long. The CDR3 loop reads CASSEPGQGGKEQFF. The DNA of the CDR3 is TGTGCCAGCAGTGAGCCGGGACAGGGGGGGAAGGAGCAGTTCTTC.

This clonotype was counted a single time. This sequence joins TRBV24-1 and TRBJ2-1; 8 bases agree with TRBD1. Trimming cost V 4 bases and J 6 bases; bases outside gene matches: 4. Per germline, CDR1 KGHDR and CDR2 SFDVKD. The CDR3 sequence is 14 residues long. The CDR3, as DNA: TGTGCCACCAGTGACCTGGACAGGGTCAATGAGCAGTTCTTC. This codes for CATSDLDRVNEQFF.